This T cell receptor beta chain came from a study of cytomegalovirus exposure and HLA in healthy donors. Regarding this clone: Its target is not known.

The J segment lost 4 bases and the V segment lost 4 bases, leaving 3 bases of the junction unmatched. The CDR3 spans 15 residues. Germline CDR1 reads MNHEY; CDR2 reads SVGAGI. The primer mix had 60 Vbeta and 13 Jbeta primers. Produced via immunoSEQ multiplex PCR; TCRdb's table is partial and in-frame only. The sample has fewer than 250,000 clones; roughly 85% are singletons. Overall study findings and caveats: Through in vitro validation, three CMV-associated chains were shown to be specific for CMV antigens. Compared with the roughly 730-donor mean, an Asian-associated ancestry cluster reportedly had fewer N-insertions, according to a later analysis. Follow-up analysis later connected one missense variant in DCLRE1C with trimming of TCR beta V- and J-genes.

Sequencing used PBMCs. The clonotype originates from a male donor in good health and CMV-seronegative. The chain recombines TRBV6-5 with TRBJ2-3; TRBD2 matches 12 bases. This CDR3 is CASSSLAGGPDTQYF. DNA of the CDR3: TGTGCCAGCAGTTCACTAGCGGGGGGCCCAGATACGCAGTATTTT.